This TCR beta chain comes out of a study of cytomegalovirus exposure and HLA in healthy donors. General study points: Most CMV-associated TCR beta chains appeared HLA-restricted in a later analysis. Researchers reported in a later analysis that common viral pathogens appeared linked to several top clusters. Of the V segments, some could not be distinguished, including TRBV6-2 and TRBV6-3, and were excluded.

A remark on this clone: The antigen is undetermined.

Use of 60 Vbeta and 13 Jbeta primers characterized the PCR. Sequencing used immunoSEQ multiplex PCR; TCRdb keeps in-frame clones, though not all of them. The sample lists 140,000 or so clones, approximately 9% occurring once. Germline assignment: CDR1 SGDLS and CDR2 YYNGEE. Germline trimming cut 2 bases from V and 5 bases from J; bases unmatched to any gene: 8. The length of the CDR3 is 15 residues. The clonotype originates from a male donor in good health and CMV-seronegative. J is TRBJ2-5 and V is TRBV9; 8 nucleotides line up with TRBD1. Sequenced sample: PBMCs. The CDR3 reads CASSVTGELGETQYF. For the CDR3, the DNA is TGTGCCAGCAGCGTGACAGGGGAATTGGGGGAGACCCAGTACTTC.